This T cell receptor (beta chain) was recovered during a study of cytomegalovirus exposure and HLA in healthy donors. Study-level points and caveats: The study recorded over 150 TCR beta chains that were cytomegalovirus-associated.

This clone has more than one count but fewer than ten. Its matching antigen is unknown. Both 60 Vbeta primers and 13 Jbeta primers went into the PCR. Only in-frame clones appear in the TCRdb table, and some are missing; sequencing was by immunoSEQ multiplex PCR. The top ten clones hold just over 4.5% of a sample with about 130,000 clones, under 12% of them seen once. V lost 5 bases, J lost 8 bases, and 9 bases stayed unmatched. This CDR3 spans 15 amino acids. CDR1 SEHNR and CDR2 FQNEAQ come from the germline V gene (reference sequence). Sequences were obtained from PBMCs. This chain uses TRBV7-9 with TRBJ2-1, with 10 nucleotides matching TRBD2. The TCR sequence derives from a woman in her late teens or twenties in good health and CMV-seropositive. The CDR3 loop reads CASSQAKREGYEQFF. Written as DNA, the CDR3 is TGTGCCAGCAGCCAAGCGAAGCGGGAGGGTTATGAGCAGTTCTTC.